Below, one TCR beta chain is given with its context. Each donor was nominally healthy when sampled (though unrecorded immune exposures were likely). This sample stems from a study of cytomegalovirus exposure and HLA in healthy donors. PCR involved 60 Vbeta and 13 Jbeta primers. Libraries were prepared by immunoSEQ multiplex PCR; TCRdb keeps only in-frame clonotypes and omits some of them. Here the sample spans approximately 150,000 clones, roughly 80% being singletons. The source of this sequence is a male donor in good health and CMV-seronegative. Input material: PBMCs.

CDR3 loop: CATSRGEIAAYNEQFF. The CDR3, as DNA: TGTGCCACCAGCAGAGGGGAGATAGCGGCCTACAATGAGCAGTTCTTC. J is TRBJ2-1 and V is TRBV15, with D possibly being TRBD2 (6 bases). This CDR3 contains 16 residues. CDR1 and CDR2 from the germline V gene are LNHNV and YYDKDF (reference sequence). Trimming took 1 base from V and 2 from J, leaving 12 bases between them.